Listed here are 19 T cell receptor beta chains from one sample, sequenced in a study of cytomegalovirus exposure and HLA in healthy donors (dated by TCRdb to 2017 to 2019). Library prep was done by the immunoSEQ multiplex PCR assay. For the multiplex PCR, a mixture combining 60 forward primers for TCR Vbeta segments and 13 reverse primers for TCR Jbeta segments was used. Here the immuneACCESS table is served through TCRdb, limited to in-frame sequences with V and J called. Missing clones are a known gap in these copies; in checked studies unresolved V genes cover under half, and the rest lacks a known reason. This sample comprises 150,000 to 200,000 clones, roughly 85% of them detected only once. Of the sample, 1% is held by the ten largest clones. Specimen: PBMCs. The source of these receptors is a boy between 2 and 10 years old in good health and CMV-seronegative.

This chain uses TRBV30 with TRBJ2-5; TRBD2 is a possible D gene (5 bases). V shed 0 bases and J shed 2 bases, with 10 bases lying between them. This CDR3 is built from 14 residues. Per germline, CDR1 GTSNPN and CDR2 SVGIG (reference sequence). The CDR3 nucleotides read TGTGCCTGGAGTGTACTAGGTTTGCAAGAGACCCAGTACTTC. It specifies CAWSVLGLQETQYF.

This chain joins TRBV30 and TRBJ1-2; 7 positions match TRBD1. Looked up from germline, CDR1 is GTSNPN and CDR2 is SVGIG (reference sequence). With V trimmed by 0 bases and J by 1 base, 5 bases remained unmatched. CDR3 size: 15 residues. Here the CDR3 reads CAWSVLAGGNYGYTF. For the CDR3, the DNA is TGTGCCTGGAGTGTACTGGCAGGGGGTAACTATGGCTACACCTTC.

This clone was observed a few times. The chain joins TRBV6-1 to TRBJ2-3; 13 bases line up with TRBD2. In germline, CDR1 is MNHNS, CDR2 SASEGT. CDR3 length: 15 amino acids. Losses at the gene ends were 5 bases for V and 3 bases for J; bases not matched to a gene: 2. CDR3 sequence (DNA): TGTGCCAGCAGTTGGACTAGCGGGGGAACAGATACGCAGTATTTT. Translation: CASSWTSGGTDTQYF.

V is TRBV13 and J is TRBJ2-3; TRBD2 matches 13 bases. The CDR3 runs 16 residues. V shed 5 bases and J 4 bases; nucleotides not matched to a gene: 6. The V gene's germline CDR1 is PRHDT and CDR2 FYEKMQ (reference sequence). CDR3: CASSILAGGPPDTQYF. The CDR3, as DNA: TGTGCCAGCAGCATACTAGCGGGAGGGCCACCAGATACGCAGTATTTT.

The V call is TRBV6-1, the J call TRBJ2-7; 8 bases agree with TRBD1. Germline V gene sequence: CDR1 MNHNS, CDR2 SASEGT. CDR3 length: 16 residues. With V trimmed by 1 base and J by 5 bases, 10 bases remained unmatched. In nucleotides, the CDR3 is TGTGCCAGCAGTGAAGTTTATGGGCAGGGGGCAAACGAGCAGTACTTC. Translation gives CASSEVYGQGANEQYF.

V is TRBV27 and J is TRBJ2-3, with TRBD2 matching 13 bases. With 5 bases clipped from V and 3 bases from J, the junction kept 14 bases outside the gene matches. CDR1 is MNHEY, CDR2 SMNVEV, per germline (reference sequence). The CDR3 length is 19 residues. CDR3 in DNA: TGTGCCAGCAGTACGGGACTAGCGGGGCCGCTAGAAAGAACAGATACGCAGTATTTT. Residues: CASSTGLAGPLERTDTQYF.

This clone appeared a single time. The chain employs TRBV6-5 and TRBJ2-3; 12 bases fit TRBD2. This CDR3 comprises 15 residues. J gave up 1 base and V 6 bases, and 2 bases lay outside the gene matches. The germline CDR1 and CDR2 sequences are MNHEY and SVGAGI. This chain's CDR3 is CASRLAGGGTDTQYF. In DNA, the CDR3 is TGTGCCAGCAGGCTAGCGGGGGGGGGCACAGATACGCAGTATTTT.

The chain carries TRBV15 and TRBJ2-3; D perhaps matches TRBD2 (5 bases). The V and J ends lost 1 base and 6 bases respectively, with 14 bases between them. CDR3 length: 15 amino acids. Germline CDR1 reads LNHNV; CDR2 reads YYDKDF (reference sequence). CDR3 bases: TGTGCCACCAGCAGAGCCCCTAGAGAGCGGGATACGCAGTATTTT. This sequence encodes CATSRAPRERDTQYF. The full variable domain, completed using reference TRBV15 and TRBJ2-3, is DAMVIQNPRYQVTQFGKPVTLSCSQTLNHNVMYWYQQKSSQAPKLLFHYYDKDFNNEADTPDNFQSRRPNTSFCFLDIRSPGLGDTAMYLCATSRAPRERDTQYFGPGTRLTVL.

The chain employs TRBV9 and TRBJ2-7; D might be TRBD1 (7 bases). V lost 2 bases and J 1 base, leaving 10 bases between the germline ends. The CDR3 loop spans 14 amino acids. From germline, CDR1 is SGDLS and CDR2 YYNGEE. The CDR3 bases are TGTGCCAGCAGCGTGTCAGGGGGGTCCTACGAGCAGTACTTC. It translates to CASSVSGGSYEQYF.

This clone was counted a single time. The chain carries TRBV11-2 and TRBJ1-3, with TRBD1 matching over 8 bases. Germline loops: CDR1 SGHAT, CDR2 FQNNGV. V lost 5 bases, J lost 2 bases, and 5 bases stayed unmatched. The CDR3 spans 15 residues. The CDR3 DNA sequence: TGTGCCAGCAGCGCGGCGACAGGGGCTGGAAACACCATATATTTT. It is translated as CASSAATGAGNTIYF.

The chain recombines TRBV5-4 with TRBJ1-6; 7 bases are a match to TRBD1. The ends lost 4 bases at V and 9 bases at J; junction bases unmatched: 7. The CDR3 runs to 14 residues. Germline values: CDR1 SGHNT, CDR2 YYREEE (reference sequence). CDR3 sequence reads: CASSADRESSPLHF. Written as DNA, the CDR3 is TGTGCCAGCAGCGCTGACAGGGAAAGTTCACCCCTCCACTTT.

This chain connects TRBV11-2 to TRBJ2-7; TRBD1 is a possible D gene (6 bases). The CDR3 sequence is 12 residues long. V lost 6 bases to trimming and J lost 3 bases, with 9 bases between them. Germline CDR1 SGHAT, CDR2 FQNNGV. The CDR3 reads CASRLDSYEQYV. For the CDR3, the DNA is TGTGCCAGCAGGTTGGACAGCTACGAGCAGTACGTC.

The rearrangement uses TRBV10-1 and TRBJ1-5, with D perhaps matching TRBD1 (5 bases). Germline V gene sequence: CDR1 WNHNN, CDR2 SYGVQD (reference sequence). The CDR3 has 13 residues. The V end lost 2 bases, the J end lost 9 bases, and 11 bases lay between the germline ends. The CDR3 nucleotides are TGCGCCAGCAGTGAGGACAGCCCGGGGCCCCAGCATTTT. Amino acid sequence: CASSEDSPGPQHF.

V and J are TRBV27 and TRBJ2-3; D gene ambiguous. V lost 3 bases and J lost 0, with 7 bases in between. The V gene's germline CDR1 is MNHEY and CDR2 SMNVEV (reference sequence). The CDR3 is made up of 14 amino acids. CDR3 bases: TGTGCCAGCAGTTTGGGCATTAGCACAGATACGCAGTATTTT. Amino acids: CASSLGISTDTQYF.

The chain is built from TRBV29-1 and TRBJ1-4; TRBD1 might be the D (6 bases). V shed 7 bases and J shed 7 bases, with 16 bases lying between them. The CDR3 is 13 amino acids. The germline V gene has CDR1 SQVTM and CDR2 ANQGSEA. CDR3 nucleotides: TGCAGCGCCGGGGGGCCTAGTGGTGAAAAACTGTTTTTT. Amino acids: CSAGGPSGEKLFF.

This clone has only one observation. This chain connects TRBV5-4 to TRBJ2-2; D may be TRBD1 (7 bases). V lost 4 bases and J lost 5, with 21 bases in between. Germline assignment: CDR1 SGHNT and CDR2 YYREEE (reference sequence). This CDR3 is 17 amino acids long. CDR3 DNA sequence: TGTGCCAGCAGCCCACCCAGAGGAGGGGGCGAAACCGGGGAGCTGTTTTTT. Its protein product is CASSPPRGGGETGELFF.

This clone was observed once. The chain couples TRBV15 to TRBJ2-3; D is uncertain. This CDR3 comprises 14 residues. Germline-derived CDR1 and CDR2 are LNHNV and YYDKDF (reference sequence). The ends were cut back, 5 bases at V and 5 bases at J, with 14 bases in the middle. The CDR3 DNA reads TGTGCCACCAGCTCCCCCGAGTTCGGAGATACGCAGTATTTT. It encodes CATSSPEFGDTQYF. The whole variable domain, remainder taken from reference TRBV15 and TRBJ2-3, is DAMVIQNPRYQVTQFGKPVTLSCSQTLNHNVMYWYQQKSSQAPKLLFHYYDKDFNNEADTPDNFQSRRPNTSFCFLDIRSPGLGDTAMYLCATSSPEFGDTQYFGPGTRLTVL.

The chain employs TRBV6-1 and TRBJ1-4; possible D gene TRBD1, 5 bases. This CDR3 region has 14 residues. With 5 bases removed from V and 5 bases from J, the gap between germline ends came to 12 bases. Germline V gene lookup returns CDR1 MNHNS and CDR2 SASEGT. The CDR3: CASSTTVVNEKLFF. The CDR3 coding sequence is TGTGCCAGCAGTACGACAGTTGTAAATGAAAAACTGTTTTTT.

This chain uses TRBV6-6 with TRBJ1-2, with D uncertain. The CDR3 is 14 residues long. CDR1 is MNHNY and CDR2 is SVGAGI in the germline V gene (reference sequence). The V gene lost 0 bases and the J gene lost 5 bases, with 10 bases spanning the gap. CDR3 sequence (DNA): TGTGCCAGCAGTTACTCGGGAGGTCCGTATGGCTACACCTTC. Translating it yields CASSYSGGPYGYTF.